This T cell receptor beta chain was recovered during a study of cytomegalovirus exposure and HLA in healthy donors. As for the study in general: The Caucasian-associated ancestry cluster held less than 85% of roughly 400 genotyped donors.

60 Vbeta and 13 Jbeta primers were used in PCR. Sequencing was performed with immunoSEQ multiplex PCR; in TCRdb, only in-frame clones are kept and a portion is missing. This sample's table reports tens of thousands of clones. The CDR3 contains 13 residues. Germline V gene sequence: CDR1 LNHDA, CDR2 SQIVND (reference sequence). The V and J ends lost 3 bases and 1 base respectively, with 7 bases between them. The sequencing sample was made of PBMCs. The genes are TRBV19 and TRBJ2-7, with D unresolved. This TCR was sampled from a man aged 50-59 years in good health and CMV-seropositive. CDR3 bases: TGTGCCAGTAGTATTCAGACATCCTACGAGCAGTACTTC. Its protein product is CASSIQTSYEQYF.